Sequencing of this T cell receptor (beta chain) was carried out in a study of T cell responses to AZD1222 COVID-19 vaccine. Trimming took 3 bases from V and 9 from J, leaving 12 bases between them. CDR1 is DFQATT, CDR2 SNEGSKA, per germline (reference sequence). The CDR3 is 12 residues long. Sequencing used immunoSEQ multiplex PCR; TCRdb keeps in-frame clones, though not all of them. The table includes 65,000 to 95,000 clones, 80% detected once. The gene calls are TRBV20-1 and TRBJ2-1, with D possibly matching TRBD1 (7 bases). This material consisted of peripheral blood, taken on day 0 of AZD1222 vaccination. The TCR comes from an adult in good health. CDR3 protein: CSASTRDSEQFF. CDR3 nucleotides: TGCAGTGCTAGTACGCGGGACAGTGAGCAGTTCTTC.